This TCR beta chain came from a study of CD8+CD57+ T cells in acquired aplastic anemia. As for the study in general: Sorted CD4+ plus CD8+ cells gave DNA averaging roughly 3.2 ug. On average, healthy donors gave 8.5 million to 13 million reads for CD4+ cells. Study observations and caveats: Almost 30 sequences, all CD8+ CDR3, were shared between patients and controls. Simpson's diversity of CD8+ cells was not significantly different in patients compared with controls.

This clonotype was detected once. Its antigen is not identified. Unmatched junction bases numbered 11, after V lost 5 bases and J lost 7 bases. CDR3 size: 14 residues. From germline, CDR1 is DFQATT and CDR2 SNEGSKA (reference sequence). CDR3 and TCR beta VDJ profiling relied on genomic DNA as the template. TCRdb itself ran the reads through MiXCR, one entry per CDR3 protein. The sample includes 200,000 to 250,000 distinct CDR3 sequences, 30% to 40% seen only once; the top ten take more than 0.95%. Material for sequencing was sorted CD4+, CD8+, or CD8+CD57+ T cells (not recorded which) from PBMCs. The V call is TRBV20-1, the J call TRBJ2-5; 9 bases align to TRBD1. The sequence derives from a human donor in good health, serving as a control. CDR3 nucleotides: TGCAGTGCTCAGGGACAGGGCGGACCGGGGACCCAGTACTTC. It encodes CSAQGQGGPGTQYF.